This T cell receptor beta chain was found in a study of identifying expanded T cells in peripheral blood. Data came from immunoSEQ multiplex PCR; TCRdb stores just in-frame clones and leaves some out. The sample contains 70,000 to 95,000 clones, roughly 90% of which appear only once. This clone was observed once. Per germline, CDR1 MNHNS and CDR2 SASEGT. V dropped 2 bases and J dropped 7 bases, with 11 bases sitting between them. The CDR3 spans 13 residues. This chain connects TRBV6-1 to TRBJ1-2; tentative D call: TRBD1 (6 bases). The receptor was derived from a person aged 18-70 years in good health. Sequences were obtained from blood. CDR3 residues: CASSETYRAGYTF. CDR3 DNA sequence: TGTGCCAGCAGTGAAACTTACAGGGCTGGCTACACCTTC.